One sample yielded the 14 T cell receptor beta chains listed below, sequenced in a study of post-analysis software for immune sequencing data. General study findings and limits: TRBV5-6, TRBV5-1 and TRBV20-1 were among 4 or 5 TRBV segments more frequent in patients than controls.

Unique molecular identifiers tagged the TCR beta cDNA libraries. TCRdb independently ran MiXCR on the PCR reads; one entry per CDR3 protein. The sample records 750,000 to 950,000 distinct CDR3 sequences, roughly half being singletons. These receptors have no known antigen. Sequenced: blood. The receptors derive from a girl aged 5-17 years with multiple sclerosis.

The rearrangement links TRBV5-6 to TRBJ2-1; TRBD2 aligns across 10 bases. Germline V gene sequence: CDR1 SGHDT, CDR2 YYEEEE. The V and J ends lost 2 bases and 6 bases, in that order; junction bases with no gene match: 8. The length of the CDR3 is 16 residues. CDR3: CASSLRTSGVSNEQFF. The CDR3 DNA reads TGTGCCAGCAGCTTACGTACTAGCGGGGTAAGCAATGAGCAGTTCTTC.

CDR3 sequence reads: CSAPMGTGYGYTF. Here the CDR3 DNA reads TGCAGTGCCCCCATGGGGACAGGGTATGGCTACACCTTC. The chain combines TRBV20-1 with TRBJ1-2; 9 bases are shared with TRBD1. The CDR3 has 13 residues. From germline, CDR1 is DFQATT and CDR2 SNEGSKA (reference sequence). The V gene end was trimmed by 6 bases and the J gene end by 5 bases; junction bases not matched to a gene: 7.

This clonotype was seen more than once but under ten times. V is TRBV29-1 and J is TRBJ2-5, with a possible D match to TRBD1 (6 bases). The last part of the DNA fits TRBJ2-7 better; the J call may be wrong. The CDR3 covers 12 residues. Germline CDR1 reads SQVTM; CDR2 reads ANQGSEA. Here the CDR3 reads CSVGAGAGEQYF. CDR3 DNA sequence: TGCAGCGTTGGGGCAGGGGCGGGCGAGCAGTACTTC.

V and J are TRBV7-2 and TRBJ1-5; perhaps TRBD1 as D (5 bases). With 2 bases removed from V and 2 bases from J, the gap between germline ends came to 13 bases. Germline CDR1 reads SGHTA; CDR2 reads FQGNSA. This CDR3 region has 16 residues. The CDR3 DNA sequence: TGTGCCAGCAGCTTAAACGCAGGGATGGGCAATCAGCCCCAGCATTTT. It translates to CASSLNAGMGNQPQHF.

The V call is TRBV27, the J call TRBJ2-3, with TRBD2 matching 8 bases. Germline lookup yields CDR1 MNHEY and CDR2 SMNVEV (reference sequence). V dropped 6 bases and J dropped 2; count of bases not matched to a gene: 13. This CDR3 contains 17 residues. CDR3 DNA sequence: TGTGCCAGCAGCCGTATTGGAGCGGGGGAGCTCACAGATACGCAGTATTTT. Translated, it gives CASSRIGAGELTDTQYF.

V is TRBV25-1 and J is TRBJ2-1; 13 bases are shared with TRBD2. The V gene's germline CDR1 is MGHDK and CDR2 SYGVNS. The CDR3 is 16 amino acids. J was trimmed by 8 bases and V by 2 bases; bases with no gene match: 6. The CDR3 DNA reads TGTGCCAGCAGTGAAGGGACTAGCGGGATAGTCGATGAGCAGTTCTTC. Encoded protein: CASSEGTSGIVDEQFF.

V is TRBV6-2 or TRBV6-3 and J is TRBJ2-1; D is uncertain. V was clipped by 4 bases and J by 6 bases, with 19 bases between them. The CDR3 runs 16 residues. CDR1 and CDR2 from the germline V gene are MNHEY and SVGEGT. CDR3: CASSSKRPTEPNEQFF. The CDR3 DNA sequence: TGTGCCAGCAGTTCCAAGAGACCCACAGAACCCAATGAGCAGTTCTTC.

This clonotype was observed a handful of times. The J gene is TRBJ2-5, the V gene TRBV4-1; no clear D. CDR1 is MGHRA, CDR2 YSYEKL, per germline. The CDR3 has 15 residues. V lost 0 bases and J 1 base, leaving 9 bases between the germline ends. CDR3 in amino acids: CASSQDVTFQETQYF. CDR3 bases: TGCGCCAGCAGCCAAGATGTCACTTTCCAAGAGACCCAGTACTTC.

V usage is TRBV6-1 and J usage is TRBJ2-5; D ambiguous. V gave up 2 bases and J gave up 7 bases, with 14 bases separating them. The CDR3 is 14 residues long. The germline V gene has CDR1 MNHNS and CDR2 SASEGT. The CDR3 DNA is TGTGCCAGCAGTGAATCGGGTGGGATCGGGACCCAGTACTTC. It translates to CASSESGGIGTQYF.

The chain has TRBV20-1 and TRBJ2-7; D is perhaps TRBD1 (5 bases). Trimming removed 0 bases from V and 2 bases from J, with 11 bases in between. The CDR3 runs 14 residues. Germline CDR1 reads DFQATT; CDR2 reads SNEGSKA (reference sequence). The CDR3 reads CSARDFTGTYEQYF. In nucleotides, the CDR3 is TGCAGTGCTAGAGATTTCACAGGCACCTACGAGCAGTACTTC.

The chain recombines TRBV7-9 with TRBJ2-5; D is tentatively TRBD1 or TRBD2 (7 bases each). The J call may be in error: the DNA end matches TRBJ2-7 better. The germline gives CDR1 SEHNR, CDR2 FQNEAQ (reference sequence). There are 15 residues in the CDR3. The DNA for the CDR3 is TGTGCCAGCAGCCAGGGGGGGATAAGAGGAGGCGAGCAGTACTTC. This sequence encodes CASSQGGIRGGEQYF.

This clonotype was observed a few times. The chain is built from TRBV5-1 and TRBJ2-5; no clear D gene. The end of the DNA aligns better with TRBJ2-7, so the J call may be wrong. The CDR3 covers 14 residues. The germline gives CDR1 SGHRS, CDR2 YFSETQ. The chain's CDR3 is CASSFQAHEYEQYF. DNA of the CDR3: TGCGCCAGCAGCTTTCAGGCCCATGAATACGAGCAGTACTTC.

V gene TRBV20-1 combines with J gene TRBJ2-5; D not resolved. Near its end, the DNA agrees better with TRBJ2-7, so the J call may be wrong. This CDR3 region has 14 residues. CDR1 DFQATT and CDR2 SNEGSKA come from the germline V gene (reference sequence). The CDR3 bases are TGCAGTGCTAGAGTTATTGGGTTCTCCTACGAGCAGTACTTC. Residues: CSARVIGFSYEQYF.

This sequence joins TRBV6-5 and TRBJ2-6; D is possibly TRBD1 (5 bases). CDR3 length: 18 residues. V lost 0 bases to trimming and J lost 0 bases, with 12 bases between them. Germline CDR1 is MNHEY and CDR2 is SVGAGI. The DNA of the CDR3 is TGTGCCAGCAGTTACTCCGGACATCTAGACTCTGGGGCCAACGTCCTGACTTTC. It yields the protein CASSYSGHLDSGANVLTF.